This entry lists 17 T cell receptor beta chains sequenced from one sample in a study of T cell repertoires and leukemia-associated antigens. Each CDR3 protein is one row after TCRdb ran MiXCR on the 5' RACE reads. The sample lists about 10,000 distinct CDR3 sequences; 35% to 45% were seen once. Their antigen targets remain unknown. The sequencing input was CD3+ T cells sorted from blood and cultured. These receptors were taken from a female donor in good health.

The DNA for the CDR3 is TGCAGTGCTAGAGAGGAACAGGGGAGGAATTCACCCCTCCACTTT. Translation gives CSAREEQGRNSPLHF. The chain uses TRBV20-1 and TRBJ1-6; 7 bases agree with TRBD1. CDR1 and CDR2 from the germline V gene are DFQATT and SNEGSKA (reference sequence). V was pared by 0 bases and J by 7 bases, with 6 bases of the junction left unmatched. This CDR3 is built from 15 residues.

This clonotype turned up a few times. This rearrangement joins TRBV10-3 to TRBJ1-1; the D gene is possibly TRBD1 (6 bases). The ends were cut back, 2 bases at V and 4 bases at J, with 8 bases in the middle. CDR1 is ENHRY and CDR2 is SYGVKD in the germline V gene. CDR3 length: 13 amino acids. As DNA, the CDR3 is TGTGCCATCAGTGAGAGGGGGGGCACTGAAGCTTTCTTT. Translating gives CAISERGGTEAFF.

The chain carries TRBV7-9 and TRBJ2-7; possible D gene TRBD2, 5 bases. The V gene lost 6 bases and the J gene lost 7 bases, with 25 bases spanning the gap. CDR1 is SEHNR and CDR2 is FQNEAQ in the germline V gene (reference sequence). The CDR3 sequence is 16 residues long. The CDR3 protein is CASSLNRMTGSGEQYF. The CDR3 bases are TGTGCCAGCAGTCTAAACCGGATGACGGGGAGCGGTGAGCAGTACTTC. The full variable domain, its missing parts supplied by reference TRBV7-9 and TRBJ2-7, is DTGVSQNPRHKITKRGQNVTFRCDPISEHNRLYWYRQTLGQGPEFLTYFQNEAQLEKSRLLSDRFSAERPKGSFSTLEIQRTEQGDSAMYLCASSLNRMTGSGEQYFGPGTRLTVT.

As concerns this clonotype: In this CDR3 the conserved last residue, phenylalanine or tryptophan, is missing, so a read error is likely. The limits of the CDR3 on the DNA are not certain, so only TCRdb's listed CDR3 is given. The CDR3 sequence: CSARGLAGITKNIRYL. The chain combines TRBV20-1 with TRBJ2-4; the table's D call TRBD2 went unverified against the DNA. The CDR3 is 16 amino acids in total, end residues counted. Germline CDR1 DFQATT, CDR2 SNEGSKA (reference sequence).

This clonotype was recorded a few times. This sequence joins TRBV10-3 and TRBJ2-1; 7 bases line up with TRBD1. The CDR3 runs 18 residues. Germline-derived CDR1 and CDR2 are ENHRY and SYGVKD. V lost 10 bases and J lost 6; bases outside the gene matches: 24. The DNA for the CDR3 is TGTGCCAGCAAAGGGAACAGGGGTCTAGTGTCTGGAACCAATGAGCAGTTCTTC. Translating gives CASKGNRGLVSGTNEQFF.

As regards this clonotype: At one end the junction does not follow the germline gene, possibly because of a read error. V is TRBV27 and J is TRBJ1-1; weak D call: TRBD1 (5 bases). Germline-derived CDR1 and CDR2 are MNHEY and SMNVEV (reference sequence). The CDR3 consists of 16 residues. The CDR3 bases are TGTGCCAGCAGTCCACTAGGCGAGCAGGGCAGCACTGAAGCCCTCTTT. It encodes CASSPLGEQGSTEALF.

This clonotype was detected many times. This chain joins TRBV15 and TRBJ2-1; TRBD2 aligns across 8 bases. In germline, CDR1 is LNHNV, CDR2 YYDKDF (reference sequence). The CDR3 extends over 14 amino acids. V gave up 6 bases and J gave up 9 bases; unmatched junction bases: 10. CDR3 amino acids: CATSVPGGSGEQFF. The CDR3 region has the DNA TGTGCCACCAGTGTCCCGGGAGGGTCTGGTGAGCAGTTCTTC.

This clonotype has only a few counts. The CDR3 coding sequence is TGTGCCAGCAGTAATTTGAGGACCGGGGAGCTGTTTTTT. It translates to CASSNLRTGELFF. The gene calls are TRBV25-1 and TRBJ2-2; D remains unclear. From germline, CDR1 is MGHDK and CDR2 SYGVNS. Deletions cut 5 bases from V and 5 bases from J, with 9 bases between. CDR3 length equals 13 residues. Supplemented by reference TRBV25-1 and TRBJ2-2, the full variable domain reads EADIYQTPRYLVIGTGKKITLECSQTMGHDKMYWYQQDPGMELHLIHYSYGVNSTEKGDLSSESTVSRIRTEHFPLTLESARPSHTSQYLCASSNLRTGELFFGEGSRLTVL.

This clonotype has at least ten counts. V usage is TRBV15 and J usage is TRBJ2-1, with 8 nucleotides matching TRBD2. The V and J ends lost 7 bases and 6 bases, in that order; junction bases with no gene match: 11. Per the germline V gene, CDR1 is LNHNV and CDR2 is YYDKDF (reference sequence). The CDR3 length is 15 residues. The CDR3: CATNPGGGRSNEQFF. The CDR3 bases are TGTGCCACCAATCCGGGGGGCGGGAGGTCCAATGAGCAGTTCTTC.

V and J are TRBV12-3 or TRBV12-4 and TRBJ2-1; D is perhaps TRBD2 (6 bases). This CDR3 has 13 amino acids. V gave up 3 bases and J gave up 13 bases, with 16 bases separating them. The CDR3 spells CASSFGGAERQFF. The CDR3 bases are TGTGCCAGCAGTTTCGGGGGAGCTGAACGTCAGTTCTTC.

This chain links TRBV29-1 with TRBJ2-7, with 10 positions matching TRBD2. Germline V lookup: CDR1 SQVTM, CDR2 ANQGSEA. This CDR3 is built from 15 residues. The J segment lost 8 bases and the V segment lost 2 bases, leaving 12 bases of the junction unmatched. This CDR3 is CSVELAGVIGVQQYF. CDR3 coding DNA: TGCAGCGTTGAACTAGCGGGAGTAATTGGTGTGCAGCAGTACTTC.

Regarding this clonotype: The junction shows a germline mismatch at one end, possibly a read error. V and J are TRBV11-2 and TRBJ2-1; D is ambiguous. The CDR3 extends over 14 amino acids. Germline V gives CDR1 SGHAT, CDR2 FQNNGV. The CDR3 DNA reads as TGCGCCAGCAGCTTATTCGCAGGCTCCAATGAGCGGTTCTTC. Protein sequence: CASSLFAGSNERFF.

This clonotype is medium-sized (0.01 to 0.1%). CDR3 coding DNA: TGCAGTGGGCAATTGCGGAGTACGTACGAGCAGTACTTC. Amino acids: CSGQLRSTYEQYF. J is TRBJ2-7 and V is TRBV20-1; no firm D call. CDR1 and CDR2 from the germline V gene are DFQATT and SNEGSKA (reference sequence). The CDR3 sequence is 13 residues long. With 7 bases removed from V and 4 bases from J, the gap between germline ends came to 17 bases.

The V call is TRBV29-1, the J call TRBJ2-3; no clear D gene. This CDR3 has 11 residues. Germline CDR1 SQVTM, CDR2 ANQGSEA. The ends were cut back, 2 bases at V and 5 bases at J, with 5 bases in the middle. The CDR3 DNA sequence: TGCAGCGTTGAATGGAGAGATACGCAGTATTTT. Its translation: CSVEWRDTQYF.

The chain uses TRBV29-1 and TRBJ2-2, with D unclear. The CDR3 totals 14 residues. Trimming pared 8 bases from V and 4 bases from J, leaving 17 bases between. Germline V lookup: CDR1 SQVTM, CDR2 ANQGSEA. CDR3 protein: CSQTGLWGTGELFF. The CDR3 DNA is TGCAGCCAAACGGGCCTCTGGGGCACCGGGGAGCTGTTTTTT.

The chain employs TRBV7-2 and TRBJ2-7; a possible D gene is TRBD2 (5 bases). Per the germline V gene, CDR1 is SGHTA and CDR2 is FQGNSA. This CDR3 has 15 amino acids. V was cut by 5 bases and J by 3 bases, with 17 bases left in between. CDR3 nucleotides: TGTGCCAGCAGCCCCAAGGCGGACTTAATCTACGAGCAGTACTTC. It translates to CASSPKADLIYEQYF.

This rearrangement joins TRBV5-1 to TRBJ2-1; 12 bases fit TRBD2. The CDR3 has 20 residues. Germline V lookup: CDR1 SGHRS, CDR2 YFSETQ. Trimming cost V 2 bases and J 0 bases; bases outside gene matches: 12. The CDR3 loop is CASSFGRLGTSGFSYNEQFF. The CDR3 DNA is TGCGCCAGCAGCTTCGGCAGACTTGGGACTAGCGGGTTCTCCTACAATGAGCAGTTCTTC.